This T cell receptor (beta chain) was profiled in a study of T cells in Graves' hyperthyroidism and ophthalmopathy. Clinical symptoms, serum thyroxine, TRAb, thyroid ultrasound and orbital computed tomography established diagnosis. About 10 ml fresh peripheral blood yielded the PBMCs. Study outcomes and limitations: Most clonotypes expanded in thyroid above 0.001 were likewise present in blood.

Worth noting for this clonotype: The antigen is undetermined. Germline is not matched at one junction end, which may reflect a read error.

TCR beta CDR3 region amplification was performed from RNA transcripts. Carried out on the TCR CDR3, a first-round RT-PCR used the HTBI primer set. TCRdb itself ran the multiplex PCR reads through MiXCR, one entry per CDR3 protein. The sample comprises more than 300,000 distinct CDR3 sequences, about a fifth of which are singletons, and 40% to 45% rests with the top ten. The V gene's germline CDR1 is SGDLS and CDR2 YYNGEE. This CDR3 spans 12 amino acids. This TCR was recovered from a man between 18 and 29 years old with Graves' ophthalmopathy. This chain uses TRBV9 with TRBJ2-3; 7 bases align to TRBD1. Sequenced: blood. CDR3 bases: TGTGCCAGTCGGGGACAGACAGATGCGCAGTATTTT. This translates into CASRGQTDAQYF.